The 20 T cell receptor beta chains below come from one sample, sequenced in a study of radiation and T cells in renal cell carcinoma. This sample's time point: blood 4 weeks post-SBRT, at nephrectomy. Treatment: 15 Gy SBRT to primary tumor, nephrectomy 4 weeks later. The protocol was immunoSEQ multiplex PCR, while the TCRdb copy is restricted to in-frame clones and leaves out a portion. The repertoire holds fewer than 200,000 clones, with 88% as singletons. Sequencing used blood, obtained from a patient whose treatment included radiotherapy and nephrectomy. These receptors all stem from a woman in her 50s with renal cell carcinoma.

The rearrangement joins TRBV4-1 to TRBJ2-3, with a tentative D call TRBD1 (6 bases). There are 18 residues in the CDR3. The germline V gene encodes CDR1 MGHRA and CDR2 YSYEKL. Trimming took 4 bases from V and 0 from J, leaving 20 bases between them. CDR3: CASSPPQGSTLSTDTQYF. CDR3 bases: TGCGCCAGCAGCCCCCCCCAGGGGTCGACACTCAGCACAGATACGCAGTATTTT.

CDR3 DNA sequence: TGTGCCACCAGCAGCAGAACCGGGGAGCTGTTTTTT. It yields the protein CATSSRTGELFF. The V and J genes are TRBV15 and TRBJ2-2; D not certain. The germline V gene has CDR1 LNHNV and CDR2 YYDKDF (reference sequence). The V end was cut by 3 bases, the J end by 5 bases, with 4 bases between. The CDR3 runs to 12 residues.

J is TRBJ1-1 and V is TRBV7-2; TRBD1 aligns across 10 bases. The germline V gene encodes CDR1 SGHTA and CDR2 FQGNSA. The CDR3 is made up of 16 amino acids. Trimming removed 4 bases from V and 1 base from J; junction bases left unmatched: 6. Written as DNA, the CDR3 is TGTGCCAGCAGCTCGGGACAGGGGTGGGGGAACACTGAAGCTTTCTTT. Protein sequence: CASSSGQGWGNTEAFF.

The chain uses TRBV6-5 and TRBJ1-4; no clear D gene. Germline assignment: CDR1 MNHEY and CDR2 SVGAGI. The germline V and J ends were trimmed by 3 bases and 0 bases, with 5 bases remaining between them. CDR3 size: 14 residues. The CDR3, as DNA: TGTGCCAGCAGTTATCTTACAACTAATGAAAAACTGTTTTTT. Encoded protein: CASSYLTTNEKLFF.

J is TRBJ1-5 and V is TRBV19; a weak D match, TRBD1 (5 bases). V dropped 7 bases and J dropped 6 bases, with 25 bases sitting between them. The CDR3 runs to 17 residues. CDR1 and CDR2 (germline): LNHDA, SQIVND (reference sequence). The CDR3 region has the DNA TGTGCCAGTACCCAATTAACCGGGACTCCAGATGGTCAGCCCCAGCATTTT. It yields the protein CASTQLTGTPDGQPQHF.

This clone was seen a handful of times. The rearrangement uses TRBV14 and TRBJ1-3; D is uncertain. The CDR3 spans 16 residues. The germline gives CDR1 SGHDN, CDR2 FVKESK. The ends were cut back, 3 bases at V and 2 bases at J, with 14 bases in the middle. The CDR3 is CASSQGGFSAGNTIYF. The DNA of the CDR3 is TGTGCCAGCAGCCAGGGAGGATTTAGCGCTGGAAACACCATATATTTT.

The chain has TRBV27 and TRBJ2-2; D could derive from TRBD1 or TRBD2 (5 bases each). V was cut by 5 bases and J by 5 bases, with 9 bases left in between. CDR3 size: 13 residues. Germline CDR1 MNHEY, CDR2 SMNVEV (reference sequence). CDR3 protein: CASSPWGTGELFF. The CDR3 nucleotides read TGTGCCAGCAGTCCATGGGGGACCGGGGAGCTGTTTTTT.

The chain carries TRBV5-1 and TRBJ2-1, with D tentatively TRBD2 (5 bases). V lost 1 base to trimming and J lost 0 bases, with 17 bases between them. The CDR3 spans 18 residues. Germline assignment: CDR1 SGHRS and CDR2 YFSETQ. Written as DNA, the CDR3 is TGCGCCAGCAGCTTGTCTCGTAGAGTTGGGAGCTCCTACAATGAGCAGTTCTTC. This codes for CASSLSRRVGSSYNEQFF.

The rearrangement joins TRBV6-6 to TRBJ2-7, with a weak D call TRBD1 (6 bases). Trimming took 6 bases from V and 2 from J, leaving 17 bases between them. Germline values: CDR1 MNHNY, CDR2 SVGAGI (reference sequence). This CDR3 has 15 residues. The CDR3 region is CASSRDRSYTYEQYF. CDR3 nucleotides: TGTGCCAGCAGCCGAGACAGGAGTTACACCTACGAGCAGTACTTC.

To note about this clone: This sample also contains other DNA sequences that code for the same CDR3. The chain recombines TRBV5-1 with TRBJ2-5; TRBD2 aligns across 7 bases. Germline assignment: CDR1 SGHRS and CDR2 YFSETQ. J was trimmed by 2 bases and V by 0 bases; bases with no gene match: 4. CDR3 size: 15 residues. The chain's CDR3 is CASSLAVGGQETQYF. CDR3 in DNA: TGCGCCAGCAGCTTGGCCGTGGGGGGGCAAGAGACCCAGTACTTC.

V and J are TRBV30 and TRBJ1-3, with 9 positions matching TRBD1. Unmatched junction bases numbered 4, after V lost 1 base and J lost 3 bases. From germline, CDR1 is GTSNPN and CDR2 SVGIG (reference sequence). CDR3 length equals 15 residues. CDR3 residues: CAWSETGGYGNTIYF. As DNA, the CDR3 is TGTGCCTGGAGTGAGACAGGGGGTTATGGAAACACCATATATTTT.

This sequence joins TRBV2 and TRBJ2-7; 8 bases match TRBD1. V gave up 5 bases and J gave up 0 bases; unmatched junction bases: 9. Germline V gives CDR1 SNHLY, CDR2 FYNNEI. The CDR3 consists of 16 residues. CDR3: CASSQNRDRTSYEQYF. CDR3 DNA: TGTGCCAGCAGTCAGAACCGGGACAGGACCTCCTACGAGCAGTACTTC. Combining the CDR3 with reference TRBV2 and TRBJ2-7 gives the whole variable domain EPEVTQTPSHQVTQMGQEVILRCVPISNHLYFYWYRQILGQKVEFLVSFYNNEISEKSEIFDDQFSVERPDGSNFTLKIRSTKLEDSAMYFCASSQNRDRTSYEQYFGPGTRLTVT.

Of note for this clone: The same CDR3 arises from other DNA sequences in this sample as well. CDR3: CASSLGTGPYEQYF. CDR3 DNA sequence: TGTGCCAGCAGCTTAGGGACAGGGCCCTACGAGCAGTACTTC. The chain recombines TRBV7-3 with TRBJ2-7; 9 bases fit TRBD1. The J segment lost 2 bases and the V segment lost 2 bases, leaving 1 base of the junction unmatched. Germline lookup yields CDR1 SGHTA and CDR2 FQGTGA. The CDR3 is made up of 14 amino acids.

The J gene is TRBJ2-3, the V gene TRBV18; 7 nucleotides agree with TRBD2. CDR1 is KGHSH, CDR2 LQKENI, per germline. V gave up 4 bases and J gave up 2 bases; unmatched junction bases: 9. There are 16 residues in the CDR3. The CDR3 nucleotides read TGTGCCAGCTCACAAGCCGGGACTACCACCACAGATACGCAGTATTTT. Translated: CASSQAGTTTTDTQYF.

The V call is TRBV2, the J call TRBJ2-7, with a tentative D call TRBD1 (5 bases). Germline loops: CDR1 SNHLY, CDR2 FYNNEI. The ends were cut back, 4 bases at V and 5 bases at J, with 12 bases in the middle. The CDR3 has 13 residues. CDR3 nucleotides: TGTGCCAGCAGTGTCAGGGAAGTCCACGAGCAGTACTTC. Protein: CASSVREVHEQYF. Combining the CDR3 with reference TRBV2 and TRBJ2-7 gives the whole variable domain EPEVTQTPSHQVTQMGQEVILRCVPISNHLYFYWYRQILGQKVEFLVSFYNNEISEKSEIFDDQFSVERPDGSNFTLKIRSTKLEDSAMYFCASSVREVHEQYFGPGTRLTVT.

The genes are TRBV4-1 and TRBJ2-1, with D perhaps matching TRBD1 or TRBD2 (5 bases each). Germline V lookup: CDR1 MGHRA, CDR2 YSYEKL. This CDR3 has 17 residues. V shed 1 base and J shed 0 bases, with 13 bases lying between them. The CDR3 sequence is CASSQVPGPASYNEQFF. The CDR3 nucleotides are TGCGCCAGCAGCCAAGTCCCGGGACCCGCCTCCTACAATGAGCAGTTCTTC.

This clone showed up just once. The chain is built from TRBV9 and TRBJ2-1; TRBD2 might be the D (7 bases). Germline V lookup: CDR1 SGDLS, CDR2 YYNGEE. Trimming pared 0 bases from V and 9 bases from J, leaving 16 bases between. There are 15 residues in the CDR3. CDR3 region: CASSVEGGGAGEQFF. The CDR3 coding sequence is TGTGCCAGCAGCGTAGAAGGGGGAGGGGCAGGTGAGCAGTTCTTC.

V usage is TRBV28 and J usage is TRBJ2-6; 8 bases map to TRBD1. This CDR3 region has 18 residues. Unmatched junction bases numbered 5, after V lost 1 base and J lost 0 bases. CDR1 is MDHEN and CDR2 is SYDVKM in the germline V gene. The CDR3 nucleotides read TGTGCCAGCAGTTTATTGGCAGGGGGCCTCTCTGGGGCCAACGTCCTGACTTTC. Translating gives CASSLLAGGLSGANVLTF.

The chain carries TRBV7-2 and TRBJ1-1; 9 bases are shared with TRBD1. This CDR3 spans 18 amino acids. V lost 5 bases and J lost 1; bases outside the gene matches: 14. The germline gives CDR1 SGHTA, CDR2 FQGNSA. In DNA form, the CDR3 reads TGTGCCAGCAGCGATAGGGGGGGGACAGGGTTAAGGAACACTGAAGCTTTCTTT. Residues: CASSDRGGTGLRNTEAFF.

The J gene is TRBJ1-1, the V gene TRBV18, with 8 bases that match TRBD1. Looked up from germline, CDR1 is KGHSH and CDR2 is LQKENI. After removal of 4 bases from V and 3 bases from J, the junction contained 10 bases not matched to a gene. This CDR3 comprises 16 residues. The CDR3, as DNA: TGTGCCAGCTCACTCCATGAACAGGGGGGAGACACTGAAGCTTTCTTT. Its translation is CASSLHEQGGDTEAFF.